This TCR beta chain derives from a study of T cell responses to AZD1222 COVID-19 vaccine. Study-wide points: With two AZD1222 doses given, Spike-specific TCR breadth and depth both rose. Sampling that yielded the repertoires occurred only after the peak T cell response. Nearly half of unique spike-specific TCRs reportedly avoided B.1.351 and B.1.1.7 mutated regions.

Here immunoSEQ multiplex PCR was the method, and the copy in TCRdb shows in-frame clones only, minus some. The table records 44,000 or so clones, roughly 77% of them present only once. To note about this clone: Its antigen is currently unknown.

V dropped 2 bases and J dropped 7 bases, with 15 bases sitting between them. There are 14 residues in the CDR3. Germline V CDR1 and CDR2: SGHAT, FQNNGV. V and J are TRBV11-2 and TRBJ2-7; D might be TRBD2 (6 bases). The material was peripheral blood, obtained 28 days after the second dose of the MenACWY control vaccine. This sequence was found in an adult who received the MenACWY meningococcal vaccine as a control. The CDR3 region has the DNA TGTGCCAGCAGCTTAATCAGGGTCGGAGGGGAGCAGTACTTC. As protein: CASSLIRVGGEQYF.